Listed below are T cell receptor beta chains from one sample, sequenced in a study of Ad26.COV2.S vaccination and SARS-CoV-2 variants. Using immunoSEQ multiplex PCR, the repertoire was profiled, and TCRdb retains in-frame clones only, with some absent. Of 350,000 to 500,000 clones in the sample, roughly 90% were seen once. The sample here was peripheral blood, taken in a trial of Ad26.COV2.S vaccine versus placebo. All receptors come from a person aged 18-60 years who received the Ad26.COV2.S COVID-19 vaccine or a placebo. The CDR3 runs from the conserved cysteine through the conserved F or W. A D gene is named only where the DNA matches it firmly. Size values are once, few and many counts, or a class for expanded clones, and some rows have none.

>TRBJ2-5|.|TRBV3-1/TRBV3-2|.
CASSQEGALDYF
TGTGCCAGCAGCCAAGAGGGTGCTCTCGACTACTTC
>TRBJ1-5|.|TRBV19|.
CASSTQGVSNQPQHF
TGTGCCAGTAGTACACAGGGTGTGTCCAATCAGCCCCAGCATTTT
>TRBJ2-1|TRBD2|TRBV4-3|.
CASRLSPNSGTSGPEQFF
TGCGCCAGCCGACTTTCCCCCAATTCCGGGACTAGCGGGCCTGAGCAGTTCTTC
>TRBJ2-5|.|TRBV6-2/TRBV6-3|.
CASSQTLGRRETQYF
TGTGCCAGCAGCCAGACTTTGGGGAGGCGAGAGACCCAGTACTTC
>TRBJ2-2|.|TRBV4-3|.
CASSQVIRTGELFF
TGCGCCAGCAGCCAAGTAATTCGAACCGGGGAGCTGTTTTTT
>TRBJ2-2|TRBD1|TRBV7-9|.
CASSRTGTNTGELFF
TGTGCCAGCAGCCGGACAGGAACGAACACCGGGGAGCTGTTTTTT
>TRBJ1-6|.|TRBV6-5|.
CASSWSSNSPLHF
TGTGCCAGCAGTTGGAGTTCCAATTCACCCCTCCACTTT
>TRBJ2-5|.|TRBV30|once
CAWSGRETQYF
TGTGCCTGGAGTGGTCGAGAGACCCAGTACTTC
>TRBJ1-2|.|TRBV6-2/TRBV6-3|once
CASSGVYPGYTF
TGTGCCAGCAGTGGGGTTTATCCTGGCTACACCTTC
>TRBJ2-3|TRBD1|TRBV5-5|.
CASSFFRQGYTDTQYF
TGTGCCAGCAGCTTCTTCCGACAGGGTTATACAGATACGCAGTATTTT
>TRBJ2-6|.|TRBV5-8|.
CASSFFSGANVLTF
TGTGCCAGCAGCTTTTTCTCTGGGGCCAACGTCCTGACTTTC
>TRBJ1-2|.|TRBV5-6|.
CASSPGVGTRYGYTF
TGTGCCAGCAGCCCGGGGGTGGGTACCAGGTATGGCTACACCTTC
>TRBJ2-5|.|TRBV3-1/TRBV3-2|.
CASSPRTILETQYF
TGTGCCAGCAGCCCACGGACTATTTTAGAGACCCAGTACTTC
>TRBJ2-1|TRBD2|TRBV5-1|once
CASSLGLAGGFNEQFF
TGCGCCAGCAGCTTGGGACTTGCGGGGGGGTTCAATGAGCAGTTCTTC
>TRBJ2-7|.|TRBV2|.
CASSVPGAGLVYEQYF
TGTGCCAGCAGTGTCCCGGGGGCGGGGCTAGTATACGAGCAGTACTTC
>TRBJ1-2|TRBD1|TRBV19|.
CASSPGTGDYGYTF
TGTGCCAGTAGTCCAGGGACAGGGGACTATGGCTACACCTTC
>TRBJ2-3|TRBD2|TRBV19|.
CASSRRLASTDTQYF
TGTGCCAGTAGTAGGAGACTAGCGAGCACAGATACGCAGTATTTT
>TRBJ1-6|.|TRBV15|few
CATSGGQYNSPLHF
TGTGCCACCAGCGGTGGACAGTATAATTCACCCCTCCACTTT
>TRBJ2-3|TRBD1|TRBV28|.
CASSFLQGANTDTQYF
TGTGCCAGCAGTTTCCTCCAGGGGGCGAACACAGATACGCAGTATTTT
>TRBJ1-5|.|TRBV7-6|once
CASSLARVRGSNQPQHF
TGTGCCAGCAGCTTAGCGAGGGTTAGGGGGAGCAATCAGCCCCAGCATTTT
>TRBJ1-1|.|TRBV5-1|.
CASNLGASTEAFF
TGCGCCAGCAACCTGGGGGCCTCTACTGAAGCTTTCTTT
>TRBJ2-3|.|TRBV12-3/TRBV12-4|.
CASSVDGVTQYF
TGTGCCAGCAGCGTAGATGGGGTAACGCAGTATTTT
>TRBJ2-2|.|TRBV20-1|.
CSARAPGELFF
TGCAGTGCTAGAGCCCCCGGGGAGCTGTTTTTT
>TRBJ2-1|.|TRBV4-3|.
CASSRLLVTDEQFF
TGCGCCAGCAGCCGACTACTAGTTACCGATGAGCAGTTCTTC
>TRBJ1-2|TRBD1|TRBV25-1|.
CASSGHKGAGYGYTF
TGTGCCAGCAGTGGTCATAAGGGGGCCGGCTATGGCTACACCTTC
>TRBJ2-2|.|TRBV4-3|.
CASSPSPVLNTGELFF
TGCGCCAGCAGCCCTTCCCCCGTTCTGAACACCGGGGAGCTGTTTTTT
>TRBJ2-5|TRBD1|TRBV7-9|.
CASSTGQGADRHETQYF
TGTGCCAGCAGCACCGGACAGGGGGCCGACCGTCATGAGACCCAGTACTTC
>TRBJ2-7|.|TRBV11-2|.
CASSITGSYEQYF
TGTGCCAGCAGTATTACGGGATCCTACGAGCAGTACTTC
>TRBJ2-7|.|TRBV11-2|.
CASSSEGRAAYEQYF
TGTGCCAGCAGCTCCGAGGGGCGGGCCGCCTACGAGCAGTACTTC
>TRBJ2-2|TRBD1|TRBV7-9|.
CASSRPGQGVDTGELFF
TGTGCCAGCAGCCGACCCGGACAGGGGGTAGACACCGGGGAGCTGTTTTTT
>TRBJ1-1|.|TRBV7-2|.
CASSLNQGFTEAFF
TGTGCCAGCAGCCTGAATCAAGGTTTCACTGAAGCTTTCTTT
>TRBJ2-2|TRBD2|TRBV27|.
CASSLAGGPRTGELFF
TGTGCCAGCAGCCTAGCGGGGGGGCCGCGCACCGGGGAGCTGTTTTTT
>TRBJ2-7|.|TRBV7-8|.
CASSFTGNSYEQYF
TGTGCCAGCAGCTTTACAGGTAACTCCTACGAGCAGTACTTC